Detailed here is one T cell receptor (beta chain). Antigen unknown. The sample comes from a study of early T cells in non-severe SARS-CoV-2 infection. Study at large: Sequenced bulk RNA came from whole blood that was unsorted, and chains were unpaired.

Individual cDNA molecules each received unique molecular identifiers attached to them. TCRdb redid the calling of the 5' RACE reads with MiXCR, one entry per CDR3 protein. The sample lists approximately 69,000 distinct CDR3 sequences, over 10% seen once, with 5.7% in the top ten. This CDR3 has 14 residues. Germline CDR1 and CDR2: DFQATT and SNEGSKA (reference sequence). Trimming took 5 bases from V and 2 from J; bases not matched to a gene: 5. General study results and limits: Anti-spike CD8 responses were favored by VDJdb matching, which missed private and CD4 specificities.

This receptor was obtained from an adult who was a healthcare worker with PCR-confirmed SARS-CoV-2 infection or an uninfected control (not recorded which). This specimen consisted of whole blood, obtained at baseline. The chain is built from TRBV20-1 and TRBJ2-7, with 11 bases lining up with TRBD2. The CDR3 DNA reads TGCAGTGCTTCCATTAGCGGGAGGGCCTACGAGCAGTACTTC. Amino acids: CSASISGRAYEQYF.